Included here is one T cell receptor (beta chain) sequence, with context. The sample holds one count of this clone. What antigen it recognizes has not been identified. No base quality information exists; no much larger clone differs at one position. Based on the germline V gene, the CDR1 and CDR2 sequences are SGHRS and YFSETQ. The germline V and J ends show losses of 0 bases and 5 bases respectively, and no gene match explains 2 bases of the junction. The CDR3 numbers 15 residues from cysteine through phenylalanine. Of all the DNA, just the CDR3 is kept, 45 bases in frame from base 1. Libraries were prepared through the immunoSEQ multiplex PCR assay. TCRdb holds this immuneACCESS table with in-frame rearrangements only. Some clones are missing; in checked studies, unresolved V genes explain under half, and the rest has no known cause. The sample data list about 170,000 clones, and over 85% of these were observed just once. The ten largest clones capture approximately 4% of the sample.

The record originates from a study of control samples from healthy donors and cancer patients (TCRdb year 2020). Sequencing was performed on blood. The sequence links TRBV5-1 to TRBJ1-4; a stretch of 9 junction bases matches TRBD1. This sequence was found in a woman in her sixties in good health. The sequence in DNA is TGCGCCAGCAGCTTGGGGGACAGGGAGAATGAAAAACTGTTTTTT. It is translated as CASSLGDRENEKLFF.